Shown below are 19 T cell receptor beta chains from a single sample sequenced in a study of blood T cell repertoires in COVID-19. Method: immunoSEQ multiplex PCR; TCRdb's copy keeps in-frame clones and lacks some. The sample has roughly 150,000 clones, approximately 80% seen once; the top ten hold roughly 8.4%. Sequencing was done on a sample of peripheral blood. The receptors derive from a man aged 55 to 70 with acute or convalescent COVID-19.

The V and J genes are TRBV3-1 (or the pseudogene TRBV3-2) and TRBJ1-2, with TRBD1 identical over 8 bases. The CDR3 length is 14 residues. V lost 4 bases to trimming and J lost 5 bases; unmatched junction nucleotides: 6. The germline CDR1 and CDR2 sequences are LGHDT and YNNKEL (reference sequence). This chain's CDR3 is CASSRSTGVYGYTF. CDR3 nucleotides: TGTGCCAGCAGCCGTTCGACAGGGGTTTATGGCTACACCTTC.

This chain links TRBV20-1 with TRBJ2-4, with 9 bases fitting TRBD1. J lost 9 bases, V lost 6 bases, and 3 bases had no gene match. The CDR3 spans 11 residues. Per germline, CDR1 DFQATT and CDR2 SNEGSKA (reference sequence). CDR3 sequence reads: CSAGTGFIQYF. The CDR3 DNA reads TGCAGTGCGGGGACAGGGTTCATTCAGTACTTC.

The chain combines TRBV9 with TRBJ2-1; D possibly corresponds to TRBD1 (6 bases). V was clipped by 3 bases and J by 9 bases, with 19 bases between them. This CDR3 spans 15 amino acids. Per the germline V gene, CDR1 is SGDLS and CDR2 is YYNGEE. CDR3 amino acids: CASSARLTSDSEQFF. The CDR3 DNA follows: TGTGCCAGCAGCGCCCGCTTGACGTCGGACAGTGAGCAGTTCTTC.

The chain has TRBV9 and TRBJ2-1; 8 bases match TRBD1. After removal of 4 bases from V and 4 bases from J, the junction contained 4 bases not matched to a gene. The CDR3 is 14 amino acids. Germline V CDR1 and CDR2: SGDLS, YYNGEE. DNA for the CDR3: TGTGCCAGCAGCACCCGGACAGGGTACAATGAGCAGTTCTTC. It translates to CASSTRTGYNEQFF.

The J gene is TRBJ1-1, the V gene TRBV29-1, with D unclear. Germline V gene sequence: CDR1 SQVTM, CDR2 ANQGSEA. CDR3 length: 10 residues. For the CDR3, the DNA is TGCACCATCGGGGTTGATGGCGCTTTCTTT. Encoded protein: CTIGVDGAFF.

The J gene is TRBJ2-1, the V gene TRBV4-3; the match to TRBD2 covers 11 bases. This CDR3 has 15 amino acids. Unmatched junction bases numbered 5, after V lost 0 bases and J lost 10 bases. In germline, CDR1 is LGHNA, CDR2 YSLEER. The CDR3 protein is CASSQDTSGGREQFF. CDR3 DNA sequence: TGCGCCAGCAGCCAAGATACTAGCGGGGGCCGGGAGCAGTTCTTC.

The table lists this clone with a count of one. The rearrangement links TRBV19 to TRBJ2-3; TRBD2 agrees at 7 bases. This CDR3 comprises 16 residues. Trimming cost V 3 bases and J 1 base; bases outside gene matches: 7. CDR1 and CDR2 (germline): LNHDA, SQIVND (reference sequence). CDR3: CASSIRASGRTDTQYF. The DNA for the CDR3 is TGTGCCAGTAGTATTAGGGCTAGCGGACGCACAGATACGCAGTATTTT.

This clone was picked up a small number of times. The chain is built from TRBV20-1 and TRBJ2-3; TRBD2 agrees at 8 bases. Germline CDR1 is DFQATT and CDR2 is SNEGSKA (reference sequence). Trimming at V came to 3 bases and at J to 3 bases, leaving 20 bases not matched to a gene. This CDR3 has 19 amino acids. For the CDR3, the DNA is TGCAGTGCTAGTACGATGAAAGCGGGGGTCACATTAAGGACAGATACGCAGTATTTT. Its protein is CSASTMKAGVTLRTDTQYF.

The chain uses TRBV3-1 (or the pseudogene TRBV3-2) and TRBJ1-1; D uncertain. In germline, CDR1 is LGHDT, CDR2 YNNKEL (reference sequence). This CDR3 comprises 14 residues. The V end lost 0 bases, the J end lost 3 bases, and 8 bases lay between the germline ends. CDR3: CASSQDGSDTEAFF. The CDR3 nucleotides are TGTGCCAGCAGCCAAGACGGGAGCGACACTGAAGCTTTCTTT.

The chain has TRBV2 and TRBJ1-1, with D maybe TRBD1 (5 bases). CDR1 SNHLY and CDR2 FYNNEI come from the germline V gene. V lost 5 bases to trimming and J lost 2 bases, with 9 bases between them. The CDR3 sequence is 13 residues long. Here the CDR3 reads CASSSQGNTEAFF. The CDR3 DNA follows: TGTGCCAGCAGTTCGCAGGGTAACACTGAAGCTTTCTTT. Combining the CDR3 with reference TRBV2 and TRBJ1-1 gives the whole variable domain EPEVTQTPSHQVTQMGQEVILRCVPISNHLYFYWYRQILGQKVEFLVSFYNNEISEKSEIFDDQFSVERPDGSNFTLKIRSTKLEDSAMYFCASSSQGNTEAFFGQGTRLTVV.

The V and J genes are TRBV19 and TRBJ2-6; D is unclear. Trimming took off 5 bases at V and 0 bases at J, with 11 bases between the two ends. Germline CDR1 and CDR2: LNHDA and SQIVND (reference sequence). The CDR3 is 16 amino acids. The chain's CDR3 is CASSLYSNSGANVLTF. The DNA of the CDR3 is TGTGCCAGTAGTCTATACTCTAACTCTGGGGCCAACGTCCTGACTTTC.

The genes are TRBV3-1 (or the pseudogene TRBV3-2) and TRBJ1-1, with no clear D. The CDR3 has 11 residues. Trimming stripped 0 bases from V and 11 bases from J, with 7 bases between. Looked up from germline, CDR1 is LGHDT and CDR2 is YNNKEL (reference sequence). Here the CDR3 DNA reads TGTGCCAGCAGCCAAGATAGAACGGCTTTCTTT. Its protein is CASSQDRTAFF.

The V and J genes are TRBV12-3 or TRBV12-4 and TRBJ1-1; D is undetermined. CDR3 length: 11 residues. V shed 7 bases and J shed 1 base, with 4 bases lying between them. CDR3 nucleotide sequence: TGTGCCAGCACCCGGAACACTGAAGCTTTCTTT. It yields the protein CASTRNTEAFF.

This clone came up a few times. The J gene is TRBJ1-3, the V gene TRBV7-9, with no clear D. Per the germline V gene, CDR1 is SEHNR and CDR2 is FQNEAQ (reference sequence). V lost 1 base and J lost 1, with 8 bases in between. The CDR3 is 15 residues long. CDR3 sequence: CASSLDGRSGNTIYF. For the CDR3, the DNA is TGTGCCAGCAGCTTAGATGGGAGATCTGGAAACACCATATATTTT. Drawing the rest from reference TRBV7-9 and TRBJ1-3, the complete variable domain is DTGVSQNPRHKITKRGQNVTFRCDPISEHNRLYWYRQTLGQGPEFLTYFQNEAQLEKSRLLSDRFSAERPKGSFSTLEIQRTEQGDSAMYLCASSLDGRSGNTIYFGEGSWLTVV.

The rearrangement joins TRBV7-6 to TRBJ1-1; 7 positions agree with TRBD1. V dropped 2 bases and J dropped 3; count of bases not matched to a gene: 6. The CDR3 is 15 amino acids. Germline V gives CDR1 SGHVS, CDR2 FNYEAQ. The CDR3 is CASSLLIGQDTEAFF. In DNA form, the CDR3 reads TGTGCCAGCAGCTTACTAATCGGACAGGACACTGAAGCTTTCTTT.

The V gene is TRBV18, the J gene TRBJ2-3; 11 bases agree with TRBD1. V was clipped by 3 bases and J by 1 base; unmatched bases: 6. This CDR3 region has 17 residues. Germline V gives CDR1 KGHSH, CDR2 LQKENI. CDR3: CASSPGQGAMGTDTQYF. CDR3 DNA: TGTGCCAGCTCACCTGGACAGGGGGCGATGGGCACAGATACGCAGTATTTT.

CDR3 sequence reads: CASSRQQGARTDTQYF. CDR3 nucleotide sequence: TGCGCCAGCAGCCGCCAGCAGGGGGCGCGCACAGATACGCAGTATTTT. This rearrangement joins TRBV4-1 to TRBJ2-3, with 8 bases lining up with TRBD1. Germline trimming cut 4 bases from V and 1 base from J; bases unmatched to any gene: 7. Germline CDR1 is MGHRA and CDR2 is YSYEKL. The CDR3 runs 16 residues.

The chain is built from TRBV5-1 and TRBJ2-1; 10 bases align to TRBD2. Looked up from germline, CDR1 is SGHRS and CDR2 is YFSETQ. The CDR3 sequence is 16 residues long. Losses at the gene ends were 0 bases for V and 8 bases for J; bases not matched to a gene: 8. The CDR3 loop is CASSLESSGGAYEQFF. CDR3 coding DNA: TGCGCCAGCAGCTTGGAGTCCAGCGGGGGGGCCTATGAGCAGTTCTTC.

The chain links TRBV28 to TRBJ2-5; D unresolved. The CDR3 covers 15 residues. The V and J ends lost 3 bases and 1 base respectively, with 12 bases between them. Germline lookup yields CDR1 MDHEN and CDR2 SYDVKM. CDR3: CASSFLEQPQETQYF. CDR3 coding DNA: TGTGCCAGCAGTTTTCTGGAACAGCCCCAAGAGACCCAGTACTTC. Full variable domain (outside the CDR3, taken from reference TRBV28 and TRBJ2-5): DVKVTQSSRYLVKRTGEKVFLECVQDMDHENMFWYRQDPGLGLRLIYFSYDVKMKEKGDIPEGYSVSREKKERFSLILESASTNQTSMYLCASSFLEQPQETQYFGPGTRLLVL.